The clone carrying this T cell receptor beta chain was seen a few times. The antigen is undetermined. The data were obtained in a study of cytomegalovirus exposure and HLA in healthy donors. The wider study: Earlier results showed roughly 120 million unique TCR beta sequences derived from around 170 million T cells.

13 Jbeta primers and 60 Vbeta primers were used for the PCR. Sequencing used immunoSEQ multiplex PCR; TCRdb keeps in-frame clones, though not all of them. Among about 140,000 clones listed, about 78% were seen once. The study's findings and limits: According to a later analysis, most TCR beta chains associated with CMV appeared HLA-restricted. Previously analyzed data showed that most TCR beta V segments were productive at a frequency of about 87% or about 30%.

Trimming pared 1 base from V and 2 bases from J, leaving 14 bases between. CDR3 length equals 16 residues. CDR1 is MNHNS and CDR2 is SASEGT in the germline V gene. When sampled, the donors appeared nominally healthy, though they likely had unrecorded immune exposures. Input material: PBMCs. The TCR sequence derives from a man aged 18 to 30 in good health and CMV-seronegative. The chain uses TRBV6-1 and TRBJ2-5; a weak D match, TRBD1 (6 bases). The CDR3 sequence: CASSEDRAEVQETQYF. As DNA, the CDR3 is TGTGCCAGCAGTGAAGACAGGGCCGAGGTGCAAGAGACCCAGTACTTC.